Shown below are 17 T cell receptor beta chains from a single sample sequenced in a study of cytomegalovirus exposure and HLA in healthy donors. With 60 Vbeta and 13 Jbeta primers, the PCR was carried out. TCRdb's table, derived via immunoSEQ multiplex PCR, lists solely in-frame clones and lacks some. The table includes about 190,000 clones, over 60% detected once. The source material was PBMCs. These receptors were collected from a man younger than 40 in good health and CMV-seropositive.

The chain has TRBV9 and TRBJ1-5; possibly TRBD1 for D (6 bases). The CDR3 totals 17 residues. Trimming cost V 10 bases and J 4 bases, with 27 bases left between them. The germline gives CDR1 SGDLS, CDR2 YYNGEE. CDR3 in DNA: TGTGCCGCCCCAAAGGGGACACCACTCTCTCGAAATCAGCCCCAGCATTTT. Protein: CAAPKGTPLSRNQPQHF.

The rearrangement links TRBV6-6 to TRBJ1-2, with TRBD1 matching 8 bases. CDR1 is MNHNY, CDR2 SVGAGI, per germline (reference sequence). J lost 4 bases, V lost 4 bases, and 2 bases had no gene match. The CDR3 runs to 13 residues. The CDR3 sequence is CASSSGQAYGYTF. The CDR3 DNA follows: TGTGCCAGCAGTTCGGGACAGGCCTATGGCTACACCTTC.

The chain employs TRBV10-3 and TRBJ1-1; D gene ambiguous. The V and J ends lost 8 bases and 4 bases respectively, with 14 bases between them. Germline CDR1 ENHRY, CDR2 SYGVKD. This CDR3 spans 13 amino acids. CDR3 residues: CAIGNAAGTEAFF. CDR3 bases: TGTGCCATCGGAAACGCGGCCGGCACTGAAGCTTTCTTT.

The chain employs TRBV10-2 and TRBJ1-6; 9 bases align to TRBD1. The CDR3 covers 15 residues. Per germline, CDR1 WSHSY and CDR2 SAAADI. With 6 bases clipped from V and 9 bases from J, the junction kept 9 bases outside the gene matches. CDR3 in amino acids: CASRAGTGRGSPLHF. Written as DNA, the CDR3 is TGCGCCAGCAGGGCCGGGACAGGGCGAGGTTCACCCCTCCACTTT.

This clone was found a few times. The rearrangement links TRBV30 to TRBJ1-2; 8 bases fit TRBD1. Germline CDR1 reads GTSNPN; CDR2 reads SVGIG (reference sequence). Germline trimming cut 3 bases from V and 2 bases from J; bases unmatched to any gene: 8. The CDR3 has 15 residues. This CDR3 is CAWRGSYRGNYGYTF. In DNA, the CDR3 is TGTGCCTGGAGGGGATCCTACAGGGGGAACTATGGCTACACCTTC.

The V gene is TRBV5-1, the J gene TRBJ2-7; D possibly corresponds to TRBD1 (6 bases). The germline V gene encodes CDR1 SGHRS and CDR2 YFSETQ. V was shortened by 7 bases and J by 4 bases, with 15 bases between the two germline ends. The CDR3 covers 13 residues. The CDR3 nucleotides read TGCGCCAGCCGGGACGGACAGACTTACGAGCAGTACTTC. It is translated as CASRDGQTYEQYF.

The J gene is TRBJ2-1, the V gene TRBV5-1; 8 positions agree with TRBD2. Looked up from germline, CDR1 is SGHRS and CDR2 is YFSETQ. CDR3 length: 16 amino acids. V was pared by 4 bases and J by 11 bases, with 17 bases of the junction left unmatched. This CDR3 is CASSPRLAGGTMKQFF. CDR3 DNA sequence: TGCGCCAGCAGCCCCCGTCTGGCGGGGGGCACAATGAAGCAGTTCTTC.

This chain links TRBV9 with TRBJ1-2; the D gene is possibly TRBD1 (5 bases). The CDR3 length is 18 residues. Germline V lookup: CDR1 SGDLS, CDR2 YYNGEE. V lost 3 bases and J 2 bases, leaving 23 bases between the germline ends. The CDR3 sequence is CASSGNRWGSIANYGYTF. In DNA, the CDR3 is TGTGCCAGCAGCGGAAACAGGTGGGGTTCAATCGCGAACTATGGCTACACCTTC.

This rearrangement joins TRBV28 to TRBJ2-5; D is perhaps TRBD1 (5 bases). There are 14 residues in the CDR3. V dropped 2 bases and J dropped 4 bases, with 11 bases sitting between them. The V gene's germline CDR1 is MDHEN and CDR2 SYDVKM. The CDR3 is CASSLDQGRETQYF. CDR3 nucleotides: TGTGCCAGCAGTTTAGACCAGGGAAGAGAGACCCAGTACTTC. The full variable domain, completed using reference TRBV28 and TRBJ2-5, is DVKVTQSSRYLVKRTGEKVFLECVQDMDHENMFWYRQDPGLGLRLIYFSYDVKMKEKGDIPEGYSVSREKKERFSLILESASTNQTSMYLCASSLDQGRETQYFGPGTRLLVL.

The rearrangement joins TRBV10-3 to TRBJ2-5; 8 bases are a match to TRBD2. J lost 4 bases, V lost 6 bases, and 4 bases had no gene match. The CDR3 totals 13 residues. The germline CDR1 and CDR2 sequences are ENHRY and SYGVKD. The CDR3 DNA is TGTGCCATCAGCGGAGCGGGAGCAGAGACCCAGTACTTC. As protein: CAISGAGAETQYF.

This clone was counted once. J is TRBJ1-4 and V is TRBV7-8; D is ambiguous. The CDR3 extends over 16 amino acids. Deletions cut 2 bases from V and 8 bases from J, with 18 bases between. Germline CDR1 SGHVS, CDR2 FQNEAQ. The CDR3 reads CASSLYLPNAAEKLFF. The CDR3 DNA follows: TGTGCCAGCAGCTTATATTTACCCAACGCTGCGGAAAAACTGTTTTTT.

V gene TRBV19 combines with J gene TRBJ1-5, with D possibly TRBD1 on 5 matching bases. From germline, CDR1 is LNHDA and CDR2 SQIVND (reference sequence). Trimming took off 1 base at V and 2 bases at J, with 18 bases between the two ends. This CDR3 has 18 amino acids. The CDR3: CASSIASGGMGGNQPQHF. The DNA of the CDR3 is TGTGCCAGTAGTATAGCATCTGGGGGGATGGGGGGCAATCAGCCCCAGCATTTT. The variable domain in full, with the rest retrieved from reference TRBV19 and TRBJ1-5, is DGGITQSPKYLFRKEGQNVTLSCEQNLNHDAMYWYRQDPGQGLRLIYYSQIVNDFQKGDIAEGYSVSREKKESFPLTVTSAQKNPTAFYLCASSIASGGMGGNQPQHFGDGTRLSIL.

This clone was detected once. The chain uses TRBV5-6 and TRBJ1-1; 8 nucleotides line up with TRBD1. Germline V lookup: CDR1 SGHDT, CDR2 YYEEEE. V was pared by 4 bases and J by 5 bases, with 13 bases of the junction left unmatched. There are 16 residues in the CDR3. CDR3 nucleotides: TGTGCCAGCAGCCACGAGTTGGACAGGGCTGGAACTGAAGCTTTCTTT. It codes for CASSHELDRAGTEAFF.

In this sample, this clone turned up a few times. The chain links TRBV11-3 to TRBJ2-3; TRBD2 might be the D (6 bases). This CDR3 spans 14 amino acids. Germline CDR1 SGHNT, CDR2 YENEEA. The ends were cut back, 1 base at V and 4 bases at J, with 9 bases in the middle. In DNA form, the CDR3 reads TGTGCCAGCAGCTTAGCGGGAGACGCAGATACGCAGTATTTT. It translates to CASSLAGDADTQYF.

This chain connects TRBV18 to TRBJ1-1, with 8 bases aligning to TRBD1. Germline V gene sequence: CDR1 KGHSH, CDR2 LQKENI. This CDR3 has 15 amino acids. V lost 3 bases to trimming and J lost 1 base; unmatched junction nucleotides: 4. The CDR3 region is CASSPLGQGNTEAFF. The DNA for the CDR3 is TGTGCCAGCTCACCCCTAGGACAGGGGAACACTGAAGCTTTCTTT.

The chain carries TRBV28 and TRBJ2-2; 12 nucleotides align to TRBD2. Per the germline V gene, CDR1 is MDHEN and CDR2 is SYDVKM. CDR3 size: 17 residues. V lost 10 bases and J lost 5; bases outside the gene matches: 14. The CDR3 DNA reads TGTGCCACCACCTATTTCACAGGGACTAGCGGGACCGGGGAGCTGTTTTTT. Translated, it gives CATTYFTGTSGTGELFF.

The genes are TRBV25-1 and TRBJ1-6; D gene ambiguous. Germline V gives CDR1 MGHDK, CDR2 SYGVNS. The CDR3 runs 14 residues. Deletions cut 8 bases from V and 5 bases from J, with 13 bases between. CDR3 amino acids: CASRGAGNNSPLHF. The DNA of the CDR3 is TGTGCCAGCCGAGGCGCGGGAAATAATTCACCCCTCCACTTT.